These T cell receptor beta chains were read from a single sample in a study of technical replicates of blood from a few donors. Generated by immunoSEQ multiplex PCR, the TCRdb table keeps only in-frame clones and is missing some. The data contain around 80,000 clones, approximately 91% of them singletons. Sequences were obtained from T cells isolated from PBMCs. These receptors were obtained from a human donor in good health. Each CDR3 is given with its conserved first and last residue.

CDR3 protein	V gene	J gene
CASSKQGANTEAFF	TRBV19	TRBJ1-1
CASSLFGYTDTQYF	TRBV7-9	TRBJ2-3
CASTQLRNQPQHF	TRBV6-1	TRBJ1-5
CASSWGRSGNTIYF	TRBV27	TRBJ1-3
CASIGTDTQYF	TRBV5-4	TRBJ2-3
CASTQGGNTATQYF	TRBV6-5	TRBJ2-5
CASRTTRNRGNTIYF	TRBV11-2	TRBJ1-3
CASSTGTHTEAFF	TRBV5-1	TRBJ1-1
CASTGLNEQFF	TRBV2	TRBJ2-1
CASNLDGEGVNTEAFF	TRBV19	TRBJ1-1
CASSLDSGRRNTGELFF	TRBV5-6	TRBJ2-2
CASSPPRGVGFEKLFF	TRBV2	TRBJ1-4
CASSISWGQSMNTEAFF	TRBV19	TRBJ1-1
CASSPDRGYEKLFF	TRBV9	TRBJ1-4
CASTPPGLPNYEQYF	TRBV7-9	TRBJ2-7
CASSFSRDSYNQPQHF	TRBV27	TRBJ1-5
CASSSNSYGYTF	TRBV2	TRBJ1-2
CASSANRGRRAGGPADTQYF	TRBV9	TRBJ2-3
CASSEARGGVTDTQYF	TRBV2	TRBJ2-3
CAISDLDRVSYEQYF	TRBV10-3	TRBJ2-7
CASSSGLADRGITEQFF	TRBV27	TRBJ2-1
CASSQAGEGTGELFF	TRBV4-2	TRBJ2-2
CASSIPAAMFSGNTIYF	TRBV19	TRBJ1-3